A selection of T cell receptor beta chains follows, all from one sample in a study of blood T cell repertoires in COVID-19. Data came from immunoSEQ multiplex PCR; TCRdb stores just in-frame clones and leaves some out. The sample holds 70,000 or so clones, around 87% seen once. The sequenced sample consisted of peripheral blood. These TCRs come from a middle-aged man with active COVID-19. Each CDR3 is given with its conserved first and last residue.

TRBV7-8	TRBJ2-7	CASSLKANYEQYF
TRBV10-3	TRBJ2-2	CAISTTSGSTGELFF
TRBV5-5	TRBJ2-3	CASSFDPRLRTDTQYF
TRBV6-5	TRBJ1-1	CASRVTGADTEAFF
TRBV4-2	TRBJ1-5	CASSQEVVKLSNQPQHF
TRBV5-8	TRBJ1-2	CASSSLGTGISYTF
TRBV3-1/TRBV3-2	TRBJ2-7	CASSQGAGAGDEQYF
TRBV20-1	TRBJ1-4	CSARGTGGEKLFF
TRBV5-6	TRBJ1-1	CASSSEQGRNTEAFF
TRBV11-2	TRBJ1-1	CASSLVVRNEAFF
TRBV5-1	TRBJ2-1	CASSLPRREGSFRDEQFF
TRBV7-2	TRBJ1-5	CASSIGTGGARSQPQHF
TRBV11-3	TRBJ2-1	CASSSVISHSYNEQFF
TRBV27	TRBJ2-3	CASSLSGRSTDTQYF
TRBV5-1	TRBJ2-2	CASSLELGSTGELFF
TRBV28	TRBJ2-1	CASTIGGASYNEQFF
TRBV11-1	TRBJ2-1	CASSFSGTGLNVQFF
TRBV5-4	TRBJ2-5	CASSWAQGRQETQYF
TRBV3-1/TRBV3-2	TRBJ2-7	CASSLGLAGGQYEQYF
TRBV10-1	TRBJ1-3	CASSGGSGNTIYF
TRBV9	TRBJ1-2	CASSLTTVRDYGYTF
TRBV2	TRBJ2-3	CASMAGPDRDTQYF
TRBV5-1	TRBJ2-7	CASSLASSEQYF
TRBV23-1	TRBJ2-4	CASSQSSRSGTKNIQYF
TRBV11-2	TRBJ2-3	CASSWTSGSTDTQYF
TRBV7-9	TRBJ2-5	CASSSQGATRETQYF
TRBV9	TRBJ2-7	CASSADRGRGEQYF